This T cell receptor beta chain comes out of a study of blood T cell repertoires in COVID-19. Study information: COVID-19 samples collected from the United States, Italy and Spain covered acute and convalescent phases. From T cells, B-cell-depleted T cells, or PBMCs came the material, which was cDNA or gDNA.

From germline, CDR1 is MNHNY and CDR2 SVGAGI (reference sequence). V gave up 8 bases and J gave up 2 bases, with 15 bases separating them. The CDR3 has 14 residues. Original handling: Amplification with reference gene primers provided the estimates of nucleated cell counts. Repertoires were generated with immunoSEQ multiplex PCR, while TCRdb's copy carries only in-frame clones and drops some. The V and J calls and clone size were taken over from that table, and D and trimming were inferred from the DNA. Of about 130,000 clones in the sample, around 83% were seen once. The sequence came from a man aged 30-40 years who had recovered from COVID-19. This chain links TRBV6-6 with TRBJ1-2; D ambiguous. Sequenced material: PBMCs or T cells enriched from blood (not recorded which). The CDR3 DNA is TGTGCCAGCTACTCGGAGGGTACGAACTATGGCTACACCTTC. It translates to CASYSEGTNYGYTF.